The 14 T cell receptor beta chains given below trace back to one sample, sequenced in a study of shared clonotypes between healthy human individuals. Clones were sequenced by immunoSEQ multiplex PCR, and TCRdb holds only the in-frame ones, with some missing. The sample records roughly 500,000 clones, 90% to 97% being singletons. Sequencing was done on a sample of naive CD4+ T cells sorted from blood. Subset noted: CD45RA+ positively selected. These receptors were collected from a woman in her twenties or thirties in good health.

The chain carries TRBV27 and TRBJ1-2; D is ambiguous. The CDR3 totals 14 residues. Trimming removed 6 bases from V and 8 bases from J, with 19 bases in between. Germline CDR1 reads MNHEY; CDR2 reads SMNVEV (reference sequence). This chain's CDR3 is CASRTWGGLEGYTF. Here the CDR3 DNA reads TGTGCCAGCAGAACCTGGGGTGGGCTGGAAGGCTACACCTTC.

The chain has TRBV10-3 and TRBJ2-5; TRBD2 aligns across 14 bases. The CDR3 runs to 22 residues. The V and J ends lost 5 bases and 5 bases, in that order; junction bases with no gene match: 25. Germline assignment: CDR1 ENHRY and CDR2 SYGVKD. The CDR3 loop is CAISSAEGTSGSWLRVPETQYF. In nucleotides, the CDR3 is TGTGCCATCAGTTCCGCAGAAGGGACTAGCGGGAGTTGGTTGAGAGTCCCTGAGACCCAGTACTTC.

The chain joins TRBV15 to TRBJ1-4, with a tentative D call TRBD1 (5 bases). CDR3 length: 17 residues. Germline V gives CDR1 LNHNV, CDR2 YYDKDF (reference sequence). Between the trimmed V and J ends, which lost 1 base and 6 bases, there was a span of 18 bases. The chain's CDR3 is CATSRGAFGAAHEKLFF. CDR3 nucleotides: TGTGCCACCAGCAGAGGGGCATTCGGGGCCGCTCATGAAAAACTGTTTTTT. The full variable domain, completed using reference TRBV15 and TRBJ1-4, is DAMVIQNPRYQVTQFGKPVTLSCSQTLNHNVMYWYQQKSSQAPKLLFHYYDKDFNNEADTPDNFQSRRPNTSFCFLDIRSPGLGDTAMYLCATSRGAFGAAHEKLFFGSGTQLSVL.

The J gene is TRBJ2-7, the V gene TRBV28; possible D gene TRBD1, 6 bases. The CDR3 loop spans 12 amino acids. CDR1 and CDR2 from the germline V gene are MDHEN and SYDVKM. The V and J ends lost 7 bases and 1 base respectively, with 8 bases between them. The CDR3 region has the DNA TGTGCCAGCAACGGACAGTCCTACGAGCAGTACTTC. Translating gives CASNGQSYEQYF.

This clone was recorded a few times. This chain links TRBV30 with TRBJ2-7; 11 bases are shared with TRBD2. The CDR3 consists of 12 residues. Germline values: CDR1 GTSNPN, CDR2 SVGIG (reference sequence). Trimming took 5 bases from V and 6 from J; bases not matched to a gene: 3. DNA of the CDR3: TGTGCCTGGTCGACTAGCGGGGCCGAGCAGTACTTC. Residues: CAWSTSGAEQYF. Looking up the rest from reference TRBV30 and TRBJ2-7 gives the full variable domain: SQTIHQWPATLVQPVGSPLSLECTVEGTSNPNLYWYRQAAGRGLQLLFYSVGIGQISSEVPQNLSASRPQDRQFILSSKKLLLSDSGFYLCAWSTSGAEQYFGPGTRLTVT.

V usage is TRBV4-1 and J usage is TRBJ1-5; the D gene is possibly TRBD1 (5 bases). CDR3 length: 14 residues. CDR1 is MGHRA, CDR2 YSYEKL, per germline. The V and J ends lost 0 bases and 3 bases respectively, with 6 bases between them. The CDR3 here is CASSQEGPNQPQHF. CDR3 DNA: TGCGCCAGCAGCCAAGAGGGGCCCAATCAGCCCCAGCATTTT.

This clone came up once. The J gene is TRBJ2-1, the V gene TRBV5-4; 8 bases are shared with TRBD2. With V trimmed by 2 bases and J by 2 bases, 6 bases remained unmatched. CDR3 size: 16 residues. Germline CDR1 SGHNT, CDR2 YYREEE (reference sequence). CDR3 amino acids: CASSFLGLGAYNEQFF. The CDR3 DNA follows: TGTGCCAGCAGCTTTTTGGGACTAGGGGCCTACAATGAGCAGTTCTTC.

The chain links TRBV5-8 to TRBJ1-3, with D perhaps matching TRBD1 (5 bases). V lost 1 base to trimming and J lost 1 base, with 9 bases between them. Germline V gene data show CDR1 as SGHTS and CDR2 as YDEGEE. The CDR3 runs to 15 residues. This CDR3 is CASSLRQYSGNTIYF. Written as DNA, the CDR3 is TGTGCCAGCAGCTTGAGACAGTATTCTGGAAACACCATATATTTT. Filled out from reference TRBV5-8 and TRBJ1-3, the complete variable domain reads EAGVTQSPTHLIKTRGQQATLRCSPISGHTSVYWYQQALGLGLQFLLWYDEGEERNRGNFPPRFSGRQFPNYSSELNVNALELEDSALYLCASSLRQYSGNTIYFGEGSWLTVV.

The chain carries TRBV28 and TRBJ1-1; no definite D call. V lost 4 bases, J lost 5 bases, and 11 bases lay in between. The CDR3 extends over 13 amino acids. Germline loops: CDR1 MDHEN, CDR2 SYDVKM. CDR3 nucleotides: TGTGCCAGCAGTTCCCGGTGGGAAACTGAAGCTTTCTTT. Encoded protein: CASSSRWETEAFF.

The genes are TRBV5-1 and TRBJ1-1; the D gene is possibly TRBD1 (5 bases). Trimming cost V 3 bases and J 0 bases, with 18 bases left between them. The CDR3 extends over 17 amino acids. Per germline, CDR1 SGHRS and CDR2 YFSETQ. CDR3 coding DNA: TGCGCCAGCAGCTCGGGGCGACAGCCTGTGATGAACACTGAAGCTTTCTTT. Translated: CASSSGRQPVMNTEAFF.

This CDR3 is CASSTGTGGAVNTQYF. Here the CDR3 DNA reads TGCGCCAGCAGCACCGGGACAGGGGGCGCGGTGAATACGCAGTATTTT. The J gene is TRBJ2-3, the V gene TRBV5-1; 12 bases agree with TRBD1. There are 16 residues in the CDR3. V trimming: 4 bases; J trimming: 7 bases; junction bases outside the gene matches: 10. Germline V gene data show CDR1 as SGHRS and CDR2 as YFSETQ.

The chain employs TRBV7-8 and TRBJ2-5; 7 positions agree with TRBD1. CDR3 length equals 12 residues. The junction had 0 bases not matched to a gene; V was cut back by 3 bases and J by 5 bases. Germline V gene data show CDR1 as SGHVS and CDR2 as FQNEAQ. The CDR3 loop reads CASSFRGETQYF. The CDR3 DNA reads as TGTGCCAGCAGCTTCAGGGGGGAGACCCAGTACTTC. Drawing the rest from reference TRBV7-8 and TRBJ2-5, the complete variable domain is GAGVSQSPRYKVAKRGQDVALRCDPISGHVSLFWYQQALGQGPEFLTYFQNEAQLDKSGLPSDRFFAERPEGSVSTLKIQRTQQEDSAVYLCASSFRGETQYFGPGTRLLVL.

Notes on this clone: The same CDR3 is also encoded by other DNA sequences in this sample. The rearrangement joins TRBV18 to TRBJ2-7, with D tentatively TRBD1 (6 bases). Germline assignment: CDR1 KGHSH and CDR2 LQKENI. V was pared by 3 bases and J by 3 bases, with 9 bases between. This CDR3 region has 13 residues. Here the CDR3 reads CASSPQGSYEQYF. CDR3 coding DNA: TGTGCCAGCTCACCGCAGGGGAGCTACGAGCAGTACTTC.

The gene calls are TRBV9 and TRBJ2-7; D unresolved. This CDR3 has 14 residues. Germline assignment: CDR1 SGDLS and CDR2 YYNGEE. The V end was cut by 3 bases, the J end by 2 bases, with 12 bases between. DNA of the CDR3: TGTGCCAGCAGCGCCCTCCCGTTCACCTACGAGCAGTACTTC. This codes for CASSALPFTYEQYF.